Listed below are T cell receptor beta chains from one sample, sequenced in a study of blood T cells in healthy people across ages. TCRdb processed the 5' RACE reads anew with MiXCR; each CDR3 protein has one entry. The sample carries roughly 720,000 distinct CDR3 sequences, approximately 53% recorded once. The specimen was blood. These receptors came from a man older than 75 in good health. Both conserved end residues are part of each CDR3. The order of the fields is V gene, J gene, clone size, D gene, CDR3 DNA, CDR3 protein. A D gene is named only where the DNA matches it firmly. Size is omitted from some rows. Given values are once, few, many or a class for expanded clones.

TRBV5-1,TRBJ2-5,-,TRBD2,TGCGCCAGCAGCTCCGGACTAGCGGGGGGGTCGGTAGAGACCCAGTACTTC,CASSSGLAGGSVETQYF
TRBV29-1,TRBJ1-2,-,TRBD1,TGCAGCGTTGAAGGACCCTGGGACAGTACCTATGGCTACACCTTC,CSVEGPWDSTYGYTF
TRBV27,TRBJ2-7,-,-,TGTGCCAGCAGTTTATACGGGGACAACGAGCAGTACTTC,CASSLYGDNEQYF
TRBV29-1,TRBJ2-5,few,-,TGCAGCGTCCAGGGCCGACCCCAAGAGACCCAGTACTTC,CSVQGRPQETQYF
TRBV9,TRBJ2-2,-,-,TGTGCCAGCAGCCCCCATATAGACATCGGGGAGCTGTTTTTT,CASSPHIDIGELFF
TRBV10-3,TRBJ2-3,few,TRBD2,TGTGCCATCAGTGGGACTAGCGGAAGCACAGATACGCAGTATTTT,CAISGTSGSTDTQYF
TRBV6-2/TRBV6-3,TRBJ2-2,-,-,TGTGCCAGCAGTTCGCACTCCACGCCAGTCGCCCCCACCGGGGAGCTGTTTTTT,CASSSHSTPVAPTGELFF
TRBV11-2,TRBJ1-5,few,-,TGTGCCAGCAGCTTGGGCGGGGATCAGCCCCAGCATTTT,CASSLGGDQPQHF
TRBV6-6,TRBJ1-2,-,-,TGTGCCAGCAGGGGGACGGGGCCAAATGGCTACACCTTC,CASRGTGPNGYTF
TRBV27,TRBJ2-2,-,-,TGTGCCAGCAGCCCAAAAGGGGCAGGGACGGACACCGGGGAGCTGTTTTTT,CASSPKGAGTDTGELFF
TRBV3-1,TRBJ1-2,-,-,TGTGCCAGCAGCCAAGGGAGAGTCGCCGGCTACACCTTC,CASSQGRVAGYTF
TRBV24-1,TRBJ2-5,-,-,TGTGCCACCACCCCTAAGGGGCACCAAGAGACCCAGTACTTC,CATTPKGHQETQYF
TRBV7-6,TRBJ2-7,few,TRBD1,TGTGCCAGCAGCTTACGGCCGCAGACAGGGTTTGGTAATCGCGAGCAGTACTTC,CASSLRPQTGFGNREQYF
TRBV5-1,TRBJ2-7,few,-,TGCGCCAGCAGCAGAGGGGCGCCGGGACTTTCCTTAGAGCAGTACTTC,CASSRGAPGLSLEQYF
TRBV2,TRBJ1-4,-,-,TGTGCCAGCACCGACAGTAGGGTTGGCGAAAAACTGTTTTTT,CASTDSRVGEKLFF
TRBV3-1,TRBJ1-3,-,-,TGTGCCAGCAGCCAAGATGGTGGAAACACCATATATTTT,CASSQDGGNTIYF